A single sample gave rise to the 32 T cell receptor beta chains below, sequenced in a study of OX40 agonist ivuxolimab in advanced cancers. Library preparation was by the immunoSEQ multiplex PCR assay. Sourced from immuneACCESS, this table was stored by TCRdb with only in-frame sequences that have V and J called. A share of the clones is absent; for the studies checked, an unresolved V gene accounts for under half, and the remainder has no known explanation. Within this sample are about 79,000 clones, with roughly 94% of them counted one time only. Around 10% of the sample rests with the top ten. The source was CD4+ or CD8+ T cells sorted from blood, collected in a trial of the OX40 agonist ivuxolimab. The receptors stem from an adult with an advanced solid tumor such as melanoma, head and neck, liver or kidney cancer.

The CDR3 protein is CASSAGGRYNEQFF. CDR3 nucleotides: TGTGCCAGTAGTGCGGGAGGGCGGTACAATGAGCAGTTCTTC. This chain links TRBV19 with TRBJ2-1, with 9 bases identical to TRBD2. Germline assignment: CDR1 LNHDA and CDR2 SQIVND (reference sequence). V shed 5 bases and J 4 bases; nucleotides not matched to a gene: 3. The CDR3 loop spans 14 amino acids.

The chain uses TRBV2 and TRBJ2-1, with 12 bases identical to TRBD2. Germline trimming cut 7 bases from V and 3 bases from J; bases unmatched to any gene: 1. Germline lookup yields CDR1 SNHLY and CDR2 FYNNEI. The CDR3 runs 14 residues. The CDR3: CASKLAGGYNEQFF. The CDR3 bases are TGTGCCAGCAAACTAGCGGGAGGCTACAATGAGCAGTTCTTC.

The CDR3 bases are TGTGCCAGCAGTACACTAGCGGGAGGTGAAACAGGGGAGCTGTTTTTT. Translation: CASSTLAGGETGELFF. V gene TRBV27 combines with J gene TRBJ2-2; 12 bases are a match to TRBD2. This CDR3 is built from 16 residues. Germline V gene sequence: CDR1 MNHEY, CDR2 SMNVEV (reference sequence). V lost 5 bases and J lost 8; bases outside the gene matches: 9.

This chain links TRBV19 with TRBJ2-7, with 8 bases aligning to TRBD1. Germline V gives CDR1 LNHDA, CDR2 SQIVND (reference sequence). This CDR3 spans 15 amino acids. With V trimmed by 4 bases and J by 5 bases, 10 bases remained unmatched. CDR3 region: CASSTPGRGRNEQYF. The CDR3 nucleotides are TGTGCCAGTAGTACCCCGGGCAGGGGGCGCAACGAGCAGTACTTC.

The V gene is TRBV5-5, the J gene TRBJ2-7, with D hard to call. CDR1 is SGHKS, CDR2 YYEKEE, per germline (reference sequence). Deletions cut 0 bases from V and 4 bases from J, with 8 bases between. CDR3 length: 13 amino acids. The CDR3 nucleotides read TGTGCCAGCAGCTTGGGGATCGCGTACGAGCAGTACTTC. Its translation is CASSLGIAYEQYF.

This clone was detected a few times. The rearrangement links TRBV7-9 to TRBJ2-7; TRBD2 aligns across 7 bases. From germline, CDR1 is SEHNR and CDR2 FQNEAQ (reference sequence). The CDR3 spans 14 residues. The V segment lost 1 base and the J segment 0 bases; nucleotides outside the gene matches: 0. The CDR3 region has the DNA TGTGCCAGCAGCTTAGGGGACTACTCCTACGAGCAGTACTTC. Protein product: CASSLGDYSYEQYF. The variable domain in full, with the rest retrieved from reference TRBV7-9 and TRBJ2-7, is DTGVSQNPRHKITKRGQNVTFRCDPISEHNRLYWYRQTLGQGPEFLTYFQNEAQLEKSRLLSDRFSAERPKGSFSTLEIQRTEQGDSAMYLCASSLGDYSYEQYFGPGTRLTVT.

V gene TRBV7-9 combines with J gene TRBJ2-7; D is unclear. The germline gives CDR1 SEHNR, CDR2 FQNEAQ (reference sequence). V lost 5 bases, J lost 2 bases, and 10 bases lay in between. The CDR3 sequence is 13 residues long. CDR3 region: CASSVTPPYEQYF. Here the CDR3 DNA reads TGTGCCAGCAGCGTAACACCCCCCTACGAGCAGTACTTC.

V and J are TRBV9 and TRBJ1-2, with D possibly being TRBD1 (5 bases). V lost 4 bases and J 6 bases, leaving 19 bases between the germline ends. Germline CDR1 is SGDLS and CDR2 is YYNGEE. The CDR3 has 15 amino acids. For the CDR3, the DNA is TGTGCCAGCAGCCATGAACCGGGACCAAGGCATGGCTACACCTTC. The encoded protein is CASSHEPGPRHGYTF.

The chain has TRBV6-5 and TRBJ1-1; 7 bases match TRBD1. Germline CDR1 reads MNHEY; CDR2 reads SVGAGI. After removal of 5 bases from V and 8 bases from J, the junction contained 11 bases not matched to a gene. The CDR3 consists of 14 residues. The CDR3 protein is CASSLPNRGEEAFF. In DNA, the CDR3 is TGTGCCAGCAGTCTACCTAACAGGGGTGAAGAAGCTTTCTTT.

V gene TRBV7-2 combines with J gene TRBJ1-2; 9 nucleotides align to TRBD1. Germline loops: CDR1 SGHTA, CDR2 FQGNSA. The CDR3 contains 17 residues. J was trimmed by 0 bases and V by 0 bases; bases with no gene match: 5. As DNA, the CDR3 is TGTGCCAGCAGCTTAGCCATTTGGGACAGGGCTAACTATGGCTACACCTTC. Amino acid sequence: CASSLAIWDRANYGYTF.

This chain joins TRBV7-3 and TRBJ2-5; 7 positions match TRBD2. CDR1 and CDR2 from the germline V gene are SGHTA and FQGTGA. There are 15 residues in the CDR3. V lost 1 base and J lost 0; bases outside the gene matches: 2. The CDR3 reads CASSLRLADQETQYF. For the CDR3, the DNA is TGTGCCAGCAGCTTAAGGCTAGCGGACCAAGAGACCCAGTACTTC.

This chain connects TRBV28 to TRBJ1-5; possibly TRBD1 for D (6 bases). Germline assignment: CDR1 MDHEN and CDR2 SYDVKM. The length of the CDR3 is 16 residues. V was trimmed by 2 bases and J by 3 bases, leaving 14 bases between them. This chain's CDR3 is CASSLDTGNSNQPQHF. DNA for the CDR3: TGTGCCAGCAGTTTAGATACAGGGAACTCCAATCAGCCCCAGCATTTT. The whole variable domain, filled in from reference TRBV28 and TRBJ1-5, reads DVKVTQSSRYLVKRTGEKVFLECVQDMDHENMFWYRQDPGLGLRLIYFSYDVKMKEKGDIPEGYSVSREKKERFSLILESASTNQTSMYLCASSLDTGNSNQPQHFGDGTRLSIL.

This clone showed up just once. This chain joins TRBV4-3 and TRBJ1-2; the D is unclear. Trimming shortened V by 0 bases and J by 4 bases, and 18 bases separated the two germline ends. This CDR3 has 17 amino acids. Germline V gives CDR1 LGHNA, CDR2 YSLEER. CDR3 DNA sequence: TGCGCCAGCAGCCAAGATCGGGCCCCCCCAGCACGCTATGGCTACACCTTC. This codes for CASSQDRAPPARYGYTF.

This rearrangement joins TRBV29-1 to TRBJ2-3; no firm D call. The CDR3 is 11 residues long. The germline CDR1 and CDR2 sequences are SQVTM and ANQGSEA. V was shortened by 3 bases and J by 4 bases, with 5 bases between the two germline ends. This CDR3 is CSVDVADTQYF. The CDR3 coding sequence is TGCAGCGTTGACGTGGCAGATACGCAGTATTTT.

This chain joins TRBV5-6 and TRBJ1-4; a weak D match, TRBD1 (5 bases). The CDR3 is made up of 16 amino acids. Germline assignment: CDR1 SGHDT and CDR2 YYEEEE. V lost 0 bases and J lost 0, with 9 bases in between. This CDR3 is CASSLATTATNEKLFF. For the CDR3, the DNA is TGTGCCAGCAGCTTGGCGACGACAGCAACTAATGAAAAACTGTTTTTT.

This rearrangement joins TRBV11-2 to TRBJ2-7, with TRBD1 matching over 7 bases. With V trimmed by 3 bases and J by 2 bases, 10 bases remained unmatched. In germline, CDR1 is SGHAT, CDR2 FQNNGV. This CDR3 is built from 16 residues. DNA of the CDR3: TGTGCCAGCAGCTTCTACATGGAGCAGGGGGCCTACGAGCAGTACTTC. The encoded protein is CASSFYMEQGAYEQYF.

J is TRBJ2-2 and V is TRBV6-1; D uncertain. The CDR3 contains 15 residues. Germline values: CDR1 MNHNS, CDR2 SASEGT. V lost 5 bases, J lost 0 bases, and 10 bases lay in between. CDR3 in DNA: TGTGCCAGCAGTCCCAATGCAGCGAACACCGGGGAGCTGTTTTTT. Translation: CASSPNAANTGELFF.

The V call is TRBV5-1, the J call TRBJ1-2; tentative D call: TRBD1 (5 bases). Germline V gene lookup returns CDR1 SGHRS and CDR2 YFSETQ. The CDR3 length is 13 residues. V was trimmed by 0 bases and J by 4 bases, leaving 7 bases between them. Here the CDR3 reads CASSLGQIYGYTF. CDR3 nucleotide sequence: TGCGCCAGCAGCTTGGGACAGATCTATGGCTACACCTTC.

The chain carries TRBV4-1 and TRBJ1-1; D remains ambiguous. V dropped 5 bases and J dropped 2 bases, with 18 bases sitting between them. CDR3 length: 16 residues. Germline V CDR1 and CDR2: MGHRA, YSYEKL. CDR3 bases: TGCGCCAGCAGCGTACCCGGGAGCATAGTCAACACTGAAGCTTTCTTT. This codes for CASSVPGSIVNTEAFF.

This clone was detected only once. V and J are TRBV6-5 and TRBJ1-6, with TRBD1 matching 9 bases. CDR3 length: 15 residues. The V gene end was trimmed by 2 bases and the J gene end by 8 bases; junction bases not matched to a gene: 4. Germline V gene data show CDR1 as MNHEY and CDR2 as SVGAGI. The CDR3, as DNA: TGTGCCAGCAGTTACGGCCGACAGGGGGATTCACCCCTCCACTTT. Protein: CASSYGRQGDSPLHF.

The gene calls are TRBV6-6 and TRBJ1-1, with 8 bases fitting TRBD1. This CDR3 is built from 14 residues. Germline V gives CDR1 MNHNY, CDR2 SVGAGI (reference sequence). V dropped 5 bases and J dropped 4; count of bases not matched to a gene: 6. The CDR3 protein is CASSTGQELTEAFF. DNA for the CDR3: TGTGCCAGCAGTACGGGACAGGAGCTCACTGAAGCTTTCTTT.

V gene TRBV7-8 combines with J gene TRBJ2-7; 8 bases fit TRBD1. The CDR3 totals 14 residues. The V and J ends lost 5 bases and 3 bases, in that order; junction bases with no gene match: 6. From germline, CDR1 is SGHVS and CDR2 FQNEAQ. The CDR3 DNA follows: TGTGCCAGCAGCCCTACGACAGGGGTCTACGAGCAGTACTTC. It translates to CASSPTTGVYEQYF.

The chain is built from TRBV4-2 and TRBJ2-2; TRBD2 is a possible D gene (6 bases). V lost 4 bases and J lost 3, with 12 bases in between. The CDR3 is made up of 15 amino acids. The V gene's germline CDR1 is LGHNA and CDR2 YNFKEQ. Here the CDR3 reads CASSLPGLDTGELFF. The CDR3 DNA follows: TGTGCCAGCAGCCTTCCGGGACTGGACACCGGGGAGCTGTTTTTT.

The rearrangement links TRBV4-1 to TRBJ2-4; D is unresolved. Trimming stripped 0 bases from V and 5 bases from J, with 8 bases between. This CDR3 is built from 14 residues. Germline CDR1 reads MGHRA; CDR2 reads YSYEKL. The CDR3 region is CASSQDRLENIQYF. In DNA form, the CDR3 reads TGCGCCAGCAGCCAAGATAGATTGGAAAACATTCAGTACTTC.

The chain couples TRBV9 to TRBJ2-1, with 7 positions matching TRBD1. J was trimmed by 2 bases and V by 2 bases; bases with no gene match: 4. The CDR3 runs 15 residues. The germline gives CDR1 SGDLS, CDR2 YYNGEE. The CDR3 here is CASSVTGTAYNEQFF. CDR3 nucleotides: TGTGCCAGCAGCGTGACCGGGACAGCCTACAATGAGCAGTTCTTC.

The rearrangement links TRBV5-3 to TRBJ2-7, with 7 positions matching TRBD2. TRBV5-3 is flagged as an ORF with uncertain function. The junction had 15 bases not matched to a gene; V was cut back by 8 bases and J by 4 bases. CDR3 length: 15 residues. CDR3 region: CASSQDRSGRYEQYF. The DNA of the CDR3 is TGTGCCAGCAGCCAAGATCGTAGCGGGCGGTACGAGCAGTACTTC.

This rearrangement joins TRBV4-1 to TRBJ2-7; D gene ambiguous. The CDR3 contains 14 residues. Germline assignment: CDR1 MGHRA and CDR2 YSYEKL. V lost 3 bases to trimming and J lost 4 bases, with 13 bases between them. The CDR3 nucleotides are TGCGCCAGCAGCCAGACACCGGTGATTTACGAGCAGTACTTC. This encodes CASSQTPVIYEQYF.

The chain combines TRBV6-1 with TRBJ2-1; 7 bases map to TRBD2. V lost 4 bases and J lost 8; bases outside the gene matches: 2. This CDR3 is built from 12 residues. Germline lookup yields CDR1 MNHNS and CDR2 SASEGT. CDR3: CASSGLADEQFF. The CDR3 nucleotides are TGTGCCAGCAGTGGACTAGCCGATGAGCAGTTCTTC.

The rearrangement uses TRBV5-6 and TRBJ2-3; TRBD2 aligns across 10 bases. Per the germline V gene, CDR1 is SGHDT and CDR2 is YYEEEE. There are 15 residues in the CDR3. The J segment lost 5 bases and the V segment lost 1 base, leaving 4 bases of the junction unmatched. CDR3 sequence reads: CASSLLAGEGDTQYF. The CDR3 DNA sequence: TGTGCCAGCAGCTTGCTAGCGGGGGAGGGAGATACGCAGTATTTT.

This chain joins TRBV2 and TRBJ1-2, with D possibly matching TRBD1 (6 bases). This CDR3 has 16 amino acids. V was clipped by 6 bases and J by 2 bases, with 19 bases between them. Germline V gives CDR1 SNHLY, CDR2 FYNNEI. The CDR3 DNA follows: TGTGCCAGCAGAGGAGGACAGTCTTCGACGAACTATGGCTACACCTTC. This encodes CASRGGQSSTNYGYTF.

The genes are TRBV19 and TRBJ2-3; TRBD2 aligns across 12 bases. Germline V gene data show CDR1 as LNHDA and CDR2 as SQIVND (reference sequence). This CDR3 region has 17 residues. J was trimmed by 2 bases and V by 3 bases; bases with no gene match: 6. The CDR3 coding sequence is TGTGCCAGTAGTATCGGCCTAGCGGGGGGGATCACAGATACGCAGTATTTT. It encodes CASSIGLAGGITDTQYF.

In this sample, this clone turned up a few times. This chain uses TRBV5-1 with TRBJ2-1; D ambiguous. V shed 2 bases and J shed 4 bases, with 1 base lying between them. This CDR3 is built from 11 residues. The germline V gene has CDR1 SGHRS and CDR2 YFSETQ. The CDR3 sequence is CASSLYNEQFF. The CDR3 DNA is TGCGCCAGCAGCTTATACAATGAGCAGTTCTTC.